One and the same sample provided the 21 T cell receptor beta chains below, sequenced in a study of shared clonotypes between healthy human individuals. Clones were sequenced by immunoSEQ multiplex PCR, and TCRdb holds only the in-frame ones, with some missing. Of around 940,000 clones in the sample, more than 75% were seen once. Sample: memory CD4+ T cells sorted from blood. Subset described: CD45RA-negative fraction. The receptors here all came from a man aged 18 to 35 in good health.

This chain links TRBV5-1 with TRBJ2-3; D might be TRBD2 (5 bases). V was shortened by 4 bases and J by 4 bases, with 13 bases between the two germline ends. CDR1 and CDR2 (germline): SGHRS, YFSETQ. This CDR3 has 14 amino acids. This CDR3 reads CASSTRDGADTQYF. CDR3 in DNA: TGCGCCAGCAGCACCCGGGATGGTGCAGATACGCAGTATTTT.

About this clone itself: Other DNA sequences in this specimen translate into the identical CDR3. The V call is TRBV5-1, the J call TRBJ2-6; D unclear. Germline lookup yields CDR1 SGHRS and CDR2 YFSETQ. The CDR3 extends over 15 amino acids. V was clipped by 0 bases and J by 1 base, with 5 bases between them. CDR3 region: CASSLAVSGANVLTF. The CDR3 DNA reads TGCGCCAGCAGCTTGGCCGTGTCTGGGGCCAACGTCCTGACTTTC.

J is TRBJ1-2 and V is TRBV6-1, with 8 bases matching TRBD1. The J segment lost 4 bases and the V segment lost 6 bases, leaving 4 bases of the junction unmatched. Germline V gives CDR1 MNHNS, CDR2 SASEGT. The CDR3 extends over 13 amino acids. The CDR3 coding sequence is TGTGCCAGCAGGGAGGGACAGGTCTATGGCTACACCTTC. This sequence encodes CASREGQVYGYTF.

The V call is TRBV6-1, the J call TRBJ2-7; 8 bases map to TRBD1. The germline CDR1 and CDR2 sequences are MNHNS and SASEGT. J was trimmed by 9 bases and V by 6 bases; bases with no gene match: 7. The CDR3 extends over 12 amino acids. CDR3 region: CASSLDRERQYF. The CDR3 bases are TGTGCCAGCAGCCTGGACAGGGAACGGCAGTACTTC.

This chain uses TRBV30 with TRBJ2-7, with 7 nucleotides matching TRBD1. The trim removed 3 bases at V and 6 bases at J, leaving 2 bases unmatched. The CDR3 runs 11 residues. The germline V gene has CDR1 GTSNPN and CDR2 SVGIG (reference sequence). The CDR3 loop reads CAWSRDSEQYF. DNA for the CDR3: TGTGCCTGGAGCCGGGACAGCGAGCAGTACTTC.

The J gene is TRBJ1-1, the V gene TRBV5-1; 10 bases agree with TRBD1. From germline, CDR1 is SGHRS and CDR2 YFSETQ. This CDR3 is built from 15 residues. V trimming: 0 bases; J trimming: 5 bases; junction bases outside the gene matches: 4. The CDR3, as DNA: TGCGCCAGCAGCTTGGGCCCGGGACAGGGGACTGAAGCTTTCTTT. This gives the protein CASSLGPGQGTEAFF.

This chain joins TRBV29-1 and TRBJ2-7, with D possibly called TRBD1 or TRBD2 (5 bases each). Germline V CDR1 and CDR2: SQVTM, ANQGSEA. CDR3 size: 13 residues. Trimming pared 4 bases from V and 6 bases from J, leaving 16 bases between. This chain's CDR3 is CSVGGPETSEQYF. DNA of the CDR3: TGCAGCGTTGGGGGACCAGAAACGAGCGAGCAGTACTTC.

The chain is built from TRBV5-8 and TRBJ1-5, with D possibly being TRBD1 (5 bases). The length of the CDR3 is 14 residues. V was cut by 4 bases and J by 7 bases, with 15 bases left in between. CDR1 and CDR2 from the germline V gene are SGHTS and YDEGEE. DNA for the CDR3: TGTGCCAGCAGCCAGGAGCCAGGGTTCCAGCCCCAGCATTTT. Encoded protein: CASSQEPGFQPQHF.

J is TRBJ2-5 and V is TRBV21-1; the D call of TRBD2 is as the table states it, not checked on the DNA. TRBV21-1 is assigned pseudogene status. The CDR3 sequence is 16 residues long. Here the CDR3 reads CASSKEGEGSLETQYF. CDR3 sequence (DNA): TGTGCCAGCAGCAAAGAAGGAGAGGGCTCACTGGAGACCCAGTACTTC.

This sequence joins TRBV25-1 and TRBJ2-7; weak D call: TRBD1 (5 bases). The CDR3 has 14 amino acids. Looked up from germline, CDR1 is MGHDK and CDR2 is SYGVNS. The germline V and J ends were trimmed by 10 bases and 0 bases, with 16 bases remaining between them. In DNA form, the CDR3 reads TGTGCCACTAAAGGGGATCTCAGCTCCTACGAGCAGTACTTC. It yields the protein CATKGDLSSYEQYF.

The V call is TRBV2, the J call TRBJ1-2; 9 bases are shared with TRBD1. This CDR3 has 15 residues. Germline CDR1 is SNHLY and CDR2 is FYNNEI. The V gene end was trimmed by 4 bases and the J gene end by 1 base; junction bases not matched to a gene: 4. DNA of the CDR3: TGTGCCAGCAGTGCGGGACAGGGCCTTAACTATGGCTACACCTTC. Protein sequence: CASSAGQGLNYGYTF.

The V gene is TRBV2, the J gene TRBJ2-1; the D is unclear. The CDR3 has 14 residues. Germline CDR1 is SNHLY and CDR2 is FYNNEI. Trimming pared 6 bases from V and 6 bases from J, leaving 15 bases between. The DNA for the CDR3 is TGTGCCAGCAGGAGAAACCTAGTAGGCAATGAGCAGTTCTTC. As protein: CASRRNLVGNEQFF.

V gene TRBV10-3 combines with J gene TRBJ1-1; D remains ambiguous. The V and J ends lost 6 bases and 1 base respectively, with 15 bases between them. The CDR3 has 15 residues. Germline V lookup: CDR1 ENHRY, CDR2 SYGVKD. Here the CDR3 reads CAISDRDGKNTEAFF. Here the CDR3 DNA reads TGTGCCATCAGCGACCGAGACGGGAAGAACACTGAAGCTTTCTTT.

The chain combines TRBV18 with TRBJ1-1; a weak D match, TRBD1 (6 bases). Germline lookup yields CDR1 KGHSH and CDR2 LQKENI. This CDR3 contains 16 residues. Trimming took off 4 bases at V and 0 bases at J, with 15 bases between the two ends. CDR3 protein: CASSHQGSGVNTEAFF. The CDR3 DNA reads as TGTGCCAGCTCACATCAGGGGAGTGGGGTGAACACTGAAGCTTTCTTT.

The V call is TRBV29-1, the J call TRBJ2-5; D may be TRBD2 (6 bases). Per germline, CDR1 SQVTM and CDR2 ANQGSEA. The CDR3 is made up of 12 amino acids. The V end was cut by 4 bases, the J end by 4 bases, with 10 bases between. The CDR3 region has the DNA TGCAGCGTTGTGGGGGGTGCAGAGACCCAGTACTTC. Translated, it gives CSVVGGAETQYF.

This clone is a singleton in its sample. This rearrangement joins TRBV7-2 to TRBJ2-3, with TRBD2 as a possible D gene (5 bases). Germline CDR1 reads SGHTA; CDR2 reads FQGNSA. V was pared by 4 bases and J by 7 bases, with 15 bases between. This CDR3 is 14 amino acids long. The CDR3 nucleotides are TGTGCCAGCAGCTCCGACGGGATGAGTTATACGCAGTATTTT. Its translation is CASSSDGMSYTQYF.

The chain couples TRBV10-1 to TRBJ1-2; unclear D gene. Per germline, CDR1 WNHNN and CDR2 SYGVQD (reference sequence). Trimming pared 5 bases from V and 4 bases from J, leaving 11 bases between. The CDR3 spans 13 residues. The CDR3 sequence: CASSRDTTYGYTF. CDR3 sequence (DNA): TGCGCCAGCAGTCGCGACACAACCTATGGCTACACCTTC.

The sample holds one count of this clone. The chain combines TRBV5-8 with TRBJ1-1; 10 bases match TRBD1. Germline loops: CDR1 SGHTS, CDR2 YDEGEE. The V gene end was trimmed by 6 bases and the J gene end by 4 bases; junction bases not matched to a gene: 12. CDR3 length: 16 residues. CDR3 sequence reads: CASTFRGDRGRTEAFF. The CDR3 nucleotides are TGTGCCAGCACCTTCAGGGGGGACAGGGGTCGCACTGAAGCTTTCTTT.

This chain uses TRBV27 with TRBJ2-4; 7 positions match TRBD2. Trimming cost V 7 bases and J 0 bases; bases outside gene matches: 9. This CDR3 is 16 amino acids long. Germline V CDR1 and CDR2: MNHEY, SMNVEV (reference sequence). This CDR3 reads CASTPRAGLAKNIQYF. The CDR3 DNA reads TGTGCCAGCACCCCTCGAGCGGGACTAGCCAAAAACATTCAGTACTTC.

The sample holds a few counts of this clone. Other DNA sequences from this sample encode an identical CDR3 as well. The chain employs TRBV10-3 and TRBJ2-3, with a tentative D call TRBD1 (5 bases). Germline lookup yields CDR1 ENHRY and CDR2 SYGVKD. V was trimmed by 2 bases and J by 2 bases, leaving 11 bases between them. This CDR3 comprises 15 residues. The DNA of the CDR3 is TGTGCCATCAGTGAGGGCCAGGGAATCACAGATACGCAGTATTTT. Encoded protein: CAISEGQGITDTQYF.

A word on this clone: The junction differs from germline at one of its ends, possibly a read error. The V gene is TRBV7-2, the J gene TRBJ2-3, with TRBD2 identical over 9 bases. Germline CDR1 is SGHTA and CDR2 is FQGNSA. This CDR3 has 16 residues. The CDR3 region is CASSLAGGRGTDTQYF. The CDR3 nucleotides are TGTGCCAGCAGCCTAGCCGGCGGGAGGGGCACAGATACGCAGTATTTT.